Included here is one T cell receptor (beta chain) sequence, with context. Its antigen is still unknown. This sample stems from a study of T cell responses to AZD1222 COVID-19 vaccine. Study summary: Second-dose intervals of approximately 4 or approximately 12 weeks were pooled.

The repertoire was sequenced with immunoSEQ multiplex PCR; TCRdb's copy has only in-frame clones and lacks some. This sample has roughly 97,000 clones, with around 89% found just once. V lost 4 bases to trimming and J lost 1 base; unmatched junction nucleotides: 2. Germline CDR1 is MNHEY and CDR2 is SVGEGT. The CDR3 spans 14 residues. Broader study findings: Among spike-specific TCRs, nearly half reportedly target unmutated variant regions. Just a handful of AZD1222 recipients tested seropositive at baseline.

The material was peripheral blood, obtained on day 0 of AZD1222 vaccination. This clonotype was sampled from an adult in good health. The chain has TRBV6-2 or TRBV6-3 and TRBJ1-1; TRBD1 agrees at 8 bases. In DNA, the CDR3 is TGTGCCAGCAGTTTAGGACAGGGGAACACTGAAGCTTTCTTT. It specifies CASSLGQGNTEAFF.